Below are 14 T cell receptor beta chains sequenced from a single sample in a study of cytomegalovirus exposure and HLA in healthy donors. PCR was performed using 60 Vbeta and 13 Jbeta primers. Sequencing used immunoSEQ multiplex PCR; TCRdb keeps in-frame clones, though not all of them. The table has roughly 45,000 clones, 45% to 60% seen once. The sample was PBMCs. The receptors stem from a man aged 55 to 70 in good health and CMV-seronegative.

V and J are TRBV9 and TRBJ2-7, with D hard to call. This CDR3 has 13 amino acids. Germline assignment: CDR1 SGDLS and CDR2 YYNGEE. Trimming shortened V by 0 bases and J by 1 base, and 5 bases separated the two germline ends. The CDR3 nucleotides read TGTGCCAGCAGCGTAGGAGATTCCTACGAGCAGTACTTC. It specifies CASSVGDSYEQYF.

The genes are TRBV5-1 and TRBJ2-5; 7 bases agree with TRBD1. There are 14 residues in the CDR3. The V gene end was trimmed by 3 bases and the J gene end by 2 bases; junction bases not matched to a gene: 4. CDR1 SGHRS and CDR2 YFSETQ come from the germline V gene. The chain's CDR3 is CASSYEGQQETQYF. CDR3 sequence (DNA): TGCGCCAGCAGCTACGAGGGACAGCAAGAGACCCAGTACTTC.

This clone was detected only once. The V call is TRBV6-5, the J call TRBJ2-3; the match to TRBD2 covers 8 bases. The V segment lost 7 bases and the J segment 0 bases; nucleotides outside the gene matches: 0. The CDR3 is 13 residues long. The germline V gene encodes CDR1 MNHEY and CDR2 SVGAGI. The CDR3 loop is CASKRESTDTQYF. In DNA form, the CDR3 reads TGTGCCAGCAAGCGGGAGAGCACAGATACGCAGTATTTT.

The CDR3 loop is CASIQGISYEQYF. The CDR3 coding sequence is TGTGCCAGCATACAGGGTATCTCCTACGAGCAGTACTTC. V usage is TRBV2 and J usage is TRBJ2-7, with D possibly matching TRBD1 (6 bases). CDR1 is SNHLY, CDR2 FYNNEI, per germline. The V and J ends lost 7 bases and 0 bases respectively, with 10 bases between them. The CDR3 extends over 13 amino acids.

Note on this clone: Within the sample, other DNA sequences also encode this same CDR3. The rearrangement links TRBV10-1 to TRBJ1-1; a possible D gene is TRBD1 (6 bases). The CDR3 spans 13 residues. The V and J ends lost 5 bases and 4 bases respectively, with 11 bases between them. Per the germline V gene, CDR1 is WNHNN and CDR2 is SYGVQD (reference sequence). The CDR3: CASSQGLGTEAFF. The CDR3 DNA reads TGCGCCAGCAGTCAGGGGTTGGGCACTGAAGCTTTCTTT.

The rearrangement links TRBV6-1 to TRBJ1-1; D unresolved. The CDR3 sequence is 11 residues long. Germline CDR1 MNHNS, CDR2 SASEGT. Trimming cost V 7 bases and J 3 bases, with 6 bases left between them. The CDR3 protein is CASTSDTEAFF. The DNA for the CDR3 is TGTGCCAGCACCTCGGACACTGAAGCTTTCTTT.

This chain connects TRBV4-1 to TRBJ1-2; 10 nucleotides match TRBD1. Germline loops: CDR1 MGHRA, CDR2 YSYEKL. The V segment lost 0 bases and the J segment 6 bases; nucleotides outside the gene matches: 7. The CDR3 has 16 residues. The CDR3 DNA follows: TGCGCCAGCAGCCAAGACCCGACAGGGGGCAGGGATGGCTACACCTTC. Translation: CASSQDPTGGRDGYTF.

The gene calls are TRBV2 and TRBJ1-4; TRBD1 matches 7 bases. The trim removed 3 bases at V and 7 bases at J, leaving 5 bases unmatched. Germline V gene sequence: CDR1 SNHLY, CDR2 FYNNEI. The CDR3 contains 14 residues. CDR3 sequence (DNA): TGTGCCAGCAGTGATATCCAGGGGGGTGAAAAACTGTTTTTT. It yields the protein CASSDIQGGEKLFF. Drawing the rest from reference TRBV2 and TRBJ1-4, the complete variable domain is EPEVTQTPSHQVTQMGQEVILRCVPISNHLYFYWYRQILGQKVEFLVSFYNNEISEKSEIFDDQFSVERPDGSNFTLKIRSTKLEDSAMYFCASSDIQGGEKLFFGSGTQLSVL.

V usage is TRBV9 and J usage is TRBJ1-4; D is undetermined. V was trimmed by 0 bases and J by 6 bases, leaving 15 bases between them. Germline-derived CDR1 and CDR2 are SGDLS and YYNGEE. CDR3 size: 16 residues. CDR3 nucleotide sequence: TGTGCCAGCAGCGTAGGACCGACGATTGGAGATGAAAAACTGTTTTTT. Its protein is CASSVGPTIGDEKLFF.

The rearrangement links TRBV5-4 to TRBJ2-7, with TRBD2 matching over 7 bases. The V segment lost 1 base and the J segment 2 bases; nucleotides outside the gene matches: 3. The CDR3 is made up of 14 amino acids. CDR1 is SGHNT and CDR2 is YYREEE in the germline V gene (reference sequence). The CDR3 reads CASSLSAGAYEQYF. CDR3 nucleotides: TGTGCCAGCAGCTTGAGCGCGGGAGCCTACGAGCAGTACTTC.

The chain is built from TRBV30 and TRBJ1-1, with 7 bases fitting TRBD1. The CDR3 consists of 16 residues. J gave up 1 base and V 3 bases, and 11 bases lay outside the gene matches. Germline lookup yields CDR1 GTSNPN and CDR2 SVGIG (reference sequence). This CDR3 is CAWRPSRGIRNTEAFF. The CDR3 coding sequence is TGTGCCTGGAGGCCTAGCAGGGGGATCCGGAACACTGAAGCTTTCTTT.

This clone has just a few counts. V gene TRBV28 combines with J gene TRBJ1-2, with D possibly TRBD1 on 5 matching bases. The CDR3 has 15 residues. Trimming removed 5 bases at V and 1 base at J, with 14 bases between. Germline CDR1 and CDR2: MDHEN and SYDVKM. CDR3 amino acids: CASSPPQGNNYGYTF. CDR3 nucleotide sequence: TGTGCCAGCAGTCCCCCCCAGGGTAATAACTATGGCTACACCTTC.

In its sample, this clone was seen a few times. The V call is TRBV6-5, the J call TRBJ2-1; TRBD2 matches 9 bases. CDR1 and CDR2 (germline): MNHEY, SVGAGI. V lost 4 bases to trimming and J lost 12 bases; unmatched junction nucleotides: 16. This CDR3 comprises 16 residues. In DNA, the CDR3 is TGTGCCAGCAGTTCCACGGCGCGGGAGGGGGGTACAGGGCAGTTCTTC. This translates into CASSSTAREGGTGQFF.

This clone appeared a few times. The chain has TRBV9 and TRBJ2-2; D might be TRBD1 (6 bases). The CDR3 spans 16 residues. The V end was cut by 2 bases, the J end by 2 bases, with 13 bases between. The V gene's germline CDR1 is SGDLS and CDR2 YYNGEE. CDR3 coding DNA: TGTGCCAGCAGCGTGAATACAGGGTCCAACACCGGGGAGCTGTTTTTT. Translation: CASSVNTGSNTGELFF. Using reference TRBV9 and TRBJ2-2 for the parts outside the CDR3, the full variable domain is DSGVTQTPKHLITATGQRVTLRCSPRSGDLSVYWYQQSLDQGLQFLIQYYNGEERAKGNILERFSAQQFPDLHSELNLSSLELGDSALYFCASSVNTGSNTGELFFGEGSRLTVL.